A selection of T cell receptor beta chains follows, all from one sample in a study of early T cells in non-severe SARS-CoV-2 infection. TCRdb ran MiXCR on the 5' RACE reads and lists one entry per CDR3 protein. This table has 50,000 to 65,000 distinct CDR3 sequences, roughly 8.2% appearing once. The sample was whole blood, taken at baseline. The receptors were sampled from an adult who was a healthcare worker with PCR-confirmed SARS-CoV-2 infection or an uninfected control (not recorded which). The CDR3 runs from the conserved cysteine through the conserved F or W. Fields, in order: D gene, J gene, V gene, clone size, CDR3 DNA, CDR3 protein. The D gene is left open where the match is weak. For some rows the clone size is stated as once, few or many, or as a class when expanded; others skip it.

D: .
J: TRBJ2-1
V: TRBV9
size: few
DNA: TGTGCCAGCAGCGTAGGTGGGGGCGGTCCCCCAAGGACGAATGAGCAGTTCTTC
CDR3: CASSVGGGGPPRTNEQFF

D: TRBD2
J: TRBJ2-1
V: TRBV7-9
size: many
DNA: TGTGCCAGCAGCTTACAACTAGCGGGAGTACAGGAGCAGTTCTTC
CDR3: CASSLQLAGVQEQFF

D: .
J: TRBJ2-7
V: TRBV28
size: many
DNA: TGTGCCAGCAGTCCCCTCGAGGGCTACGAGCAGTACTTC
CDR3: CASSPLEGYEQYF

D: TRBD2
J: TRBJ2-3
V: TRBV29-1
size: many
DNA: TGCAGCGGGGGACTAGCGGGAGGATTTGTTGATACGCAGTATTTT
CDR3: CSGGLAGGFVDTQYF

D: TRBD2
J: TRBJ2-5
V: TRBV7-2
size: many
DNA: TGTGCCAGCAGCTTGCGGGAGGACAAAGAGACCCAGTACTTC
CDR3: CASSLREDKETQYF

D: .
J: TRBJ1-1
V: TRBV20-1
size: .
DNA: TGCAGTGCCCCGGGACGACGGCTGAACACTGAAGCTTTCTTT
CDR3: CSAPGRRLNTEAFF

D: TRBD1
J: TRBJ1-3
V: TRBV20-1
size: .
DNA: TGCAGTGCTAGAGATACGCTCTGGACAGGCGAGTTCAACTCTGGAAACACCATATATTTT
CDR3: CSARDTLWTGEFNSGNTIYF

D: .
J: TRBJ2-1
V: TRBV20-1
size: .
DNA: TGCAGTGCCGTGATGGGGAATGTAAATGAGCAGTTCTTC
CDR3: CSAVMGNVNEQFF

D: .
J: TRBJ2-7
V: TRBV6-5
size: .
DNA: TGTGCCAGCAGCCGGAATGGACGGGCCTACGAGCAGTACTTC
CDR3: CASSRNGRAYEQYF

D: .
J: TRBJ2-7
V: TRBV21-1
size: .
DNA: TGTGCCAGCAGCAAAGGTACTAGCGGGAGCTCGGAGCAGTACTTC
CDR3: CASSKGTSGSSEQYF

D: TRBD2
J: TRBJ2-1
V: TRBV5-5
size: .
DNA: TGTGCCAGCAGACAACCGGGACTAGCGGGACAAAGCTCCTACAATGAGCAGTTCTTC
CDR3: CASRQPGLAGQSSYNEQFF

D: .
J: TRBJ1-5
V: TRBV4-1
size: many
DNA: TGCGCCAGCAGCCAAGATGAGGGGGTACAGCCCCAGCATTTT
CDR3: CASSQDEGVQPQHF

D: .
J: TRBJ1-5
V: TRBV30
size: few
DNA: TGTGCCTGGAGTGAACAGGGCAATCAGCCCCAGCATTTT
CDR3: CAWSEQGNQPQHF

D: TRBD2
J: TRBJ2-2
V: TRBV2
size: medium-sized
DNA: TGTGCCAGCGGACCGGGACTACTAGAGGCCACCGGGGAGCTGTTTTTT
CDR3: CASGPGLLEATGELFF

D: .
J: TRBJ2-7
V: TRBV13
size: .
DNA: TGTGCCAGCAGCTTAGTGGAAACATCCAATGAGCAGTACTTC
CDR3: CASSLVETSNEQYF

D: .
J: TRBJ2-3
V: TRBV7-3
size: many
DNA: TGTGCCAGCAGCCCAAAAGGGGCCGGGACAGATACGCAGTATTTT
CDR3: CASSPKGAGTDTQYF

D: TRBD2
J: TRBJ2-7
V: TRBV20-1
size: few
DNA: TGCAGTGCTGCCCCCCCCCAGGGGGGACTAGCGGGACTCGGGTACGAGCAGTACTTC
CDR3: CSAAPPQGGLAGLGYEQYF

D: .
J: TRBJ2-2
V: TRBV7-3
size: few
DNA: TGTGCCAGCAGCTCAAACAAGGGAGTGGGCGCCGGGGAGCTGTTTTTT
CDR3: CASSSNKGVGAGELFF

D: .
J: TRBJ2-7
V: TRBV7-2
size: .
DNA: TGTGCCAGCAGCTCCCAATATTCCTACGAGCAGTACTTC
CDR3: CASSSQYSYEQYF

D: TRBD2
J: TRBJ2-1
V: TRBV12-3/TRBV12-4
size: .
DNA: TGTGCCAGCAGCTTGTATAGCGGGTACCACAATGAGCAGTTCTTC
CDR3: CASSLYSGYHNEQFF

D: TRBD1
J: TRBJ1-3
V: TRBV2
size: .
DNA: TGTGCCAGCAGGGGACAGGGAGCTGGAAACACCATATATTTT
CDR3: CASRGQGAGNTIYF

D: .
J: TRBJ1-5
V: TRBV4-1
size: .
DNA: TGCGCCAGCAGCCGTACAGGGACCAATCAGCCCCAGCATTTT
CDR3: CASSRTGTNQPQHF

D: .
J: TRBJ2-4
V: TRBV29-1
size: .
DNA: TGCAGCGCCGCGGAACCCGTTCCGGGCAAAAACATTCAGTACTTC
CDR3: CSAAEPVPGKNIQYF

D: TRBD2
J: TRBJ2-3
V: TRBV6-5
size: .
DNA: TGTGCCAGCATGCTAGCGGGAGGAACTAGCACAGATACGCAGTATTTT
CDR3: CASMLAGGTSTDTQYF

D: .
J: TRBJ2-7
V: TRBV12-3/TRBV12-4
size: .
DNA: TGTGCCAGCAGCTCCTTAGGGGCGGGACCCTCCTACGAGCAGTACTTC
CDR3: CASSSLGAGPSYEQYF

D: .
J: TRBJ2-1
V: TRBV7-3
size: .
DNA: TGTGCCAGCGGGCGGTCAAACTCCTACAATGAGCAGTTCTTC
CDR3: CASGRSNSYNEQFF

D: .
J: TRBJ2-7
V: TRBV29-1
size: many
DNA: TGCAGCGTTTCCCAGCGGTCGTCCTACGAGCAGTACTTC
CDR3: CSVSQRSSYEQYF

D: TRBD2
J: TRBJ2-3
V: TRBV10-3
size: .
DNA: TGTGCCATCCGAGTCGGCCGAGCGGGAAATGGCGCAGATACGCAGTATTTT
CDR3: CAIRVGRAGNGADTQYF

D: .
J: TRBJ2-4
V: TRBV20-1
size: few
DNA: TGCAGTGCTAGAGATGTACAGTGGCGCGGGGACATTCAGTACTTC
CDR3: CSARDVQWRGDIQYF

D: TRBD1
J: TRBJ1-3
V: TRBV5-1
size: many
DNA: TGCGCCAGCACCCCGATGGGACAGAGCTCTGGAAACACCATATATTTT
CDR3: CASTPMGQSSGNTIYF

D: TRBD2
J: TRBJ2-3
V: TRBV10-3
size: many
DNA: TGTGCCATCAGTGAGAGGCGGGAGGGCCGCGGCACAGATACGCAGTATTTT
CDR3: CAISERREGRGTDTQYF

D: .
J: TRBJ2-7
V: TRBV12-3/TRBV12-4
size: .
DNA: TGTGCCAGCAGTCTCTTTTACGAGCAGTACTTC
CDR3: CASSLFYEQYF

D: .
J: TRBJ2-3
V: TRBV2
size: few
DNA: TGTGCCAGCAACGGCCGGGGCACAGATACGCAGTATTTT
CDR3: CASNGRGTDTQYF

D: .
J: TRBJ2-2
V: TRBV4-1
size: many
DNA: TGCGCCAGCAGCCAAGATGTATTACGCCGTAACACCGGGGAGCTGTTTTTT
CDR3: CASSQDVLRRNTGELFF

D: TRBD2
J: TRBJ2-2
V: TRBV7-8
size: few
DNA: TGTGCCAGCAGCTTTCGGGGGGACACCGGGGAGCTGTTTTTT
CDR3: CASSFRGDTGELFF